The 32 T cell receptor beta chains reported below all come from one sample, sequenced in a study of identical twins. From the 5' RACE reads, TCRdb called clonotypes with MiXCR, one entry per CDR3 protein. The sample has about 490,000 distinct CDR3 sequences, 15% seen once. The same sample was also studied in work on yellow fever vaccine responses in identical twins.

Sequenced material: CD4+ T cells sorted from blood. These receptors all stem from a woman aged 18-29 years in good health.

This clonotype was found a few times. The V call is TRBV28, the J call TRBJ2-5; 9 bases line up with TRBD2. There are 16 residues in the CDR3. Germline V lookup: CDR1 MDHEN, CDR2 SYDVKM. V was pared by 4 bases and J by 10 bases, with 16 bases of the junction left unmatched. CDR3 sequence: CASSSAGTSWRRSQYF. The CDR3 DNA reads as TGTGCCAGCAGTTCCGCCGGGACTAGCTGGCGGAGGAGCCAGTACTTC.

This clonotype was seen more than once but under ten times. This chain joins TRBV5-6 and TRBJ1-2; TRBD1 is a possible D gene (5 bases). Trimming shortened V by 1 base and J by 3 bases, and 16 bases separated the two germline ends. CDR1 is SGHDT and CDR2 is YYEEEE in the germline V gene. This CDR3 has 16 residues. The CDR3 sequence is CASSLFVLGRDYGYTF. The CDR3 DNA reads as TGTGCCAGCAGCTTGTTTGTATTGGGGCGCGACTATGGCTACACCTTC. The whole variable domain, remainder taken from reference TRBV5-6 and TRBJ1-2, is DAGVTQSPTHLIKTRGQQVTLRCSPKSGHDTVSWYQQALGQGPQFIFQYYEEEERQRGNFPDRFSGHQFPNYSSELNVNALLLGDSALYLCASSLFVLGRDYGYTFGSGTRLTVV.

The V and J genes are TRBV4-1 and TRBJ2-1; D possibly uses TRBD1 or TRBD2 (6 bases each). The CDR3 runs 15 residues. In germline, CDR1 is MGHRA, CDR2 YSYEKL. Between the trimmed V and J ends, which lost 8 bases and 6 bases, there was a span of 20 bases. This chain's CDR3 is CASRSWVGGSNEQFF. In DNA, the CDR3 is TGCGCCAGCCGATCGTGGGTGGGGGGCAGCAATGAGCAGTTCTTC.

The sample holds a few counts of this clonotype. The chain recombines TRBV5-1 with TRBJ2-2; TRBD1 might be the D (5 bases). From germline, CDR1 is SGHRS and CDR2 YFSETQ. The CDR3 sequence is 15 residues long. The V gene lost 0 bases and the J gene lost 7 bases, with 13 bases spanning the gap. Here the CDR3 reads CASSLGGGAHGELFF. For the CDR3, the DNA is TGCGCCAGCAGCTTGGGGGGCGGAGCTCACGGGGAGCTGTTTTTT.

V is TRBV20-1 and J is TRBJ1-6; 7 bases map to TRBD1. The V gene's germline CDR1 is DFQATT and CDR2 SNEGSKA (reference sequence). The CDR3 has 15 amino acids. V shed 2 bases and J 9 bases; nucleotides not matched to a gene: 10. For the CDR3, the DNA is TGCAGTGCTAGACCGAGAGGGGGCATTGGTTCACCCCTCCACTTT. This encodes CSARPRGGIGSPLHF.

The CDR3 is CSVLAGGPRMGQYF. CDR3 DNA sequence: TGCAGCGTTCTAGCGGGGGGCCCTCGGATGGGCCAGTACTTC. The chain uses TRBV29-1 and TRBJ2-5; TRBD2 agrees at 11 bases. The CDR3 consists of 14 residues. Trimming cost V 5 bases and J 10 bases; bases outside gene matches: 12. The germline CDR1 and CDR2 sequences are SQVTM and ANQGSEA.

This clonotype has ten or more counts. V is TRBV25-1 and J is TRBJ2-5; possibly TRBD1 for D (6 bases). CDR1 and CDR2 (germline): MGHDK, SYGVNS. There are 14 residues in the CDR3. The germline V and J ends were trimmed by 3 bases and 1 base, with 9 bases remaining between them. The CDR3: CASSESGVQETQYF. CDR3 nucleotides: TGTGCCAGCAGTGAGTCAGGGGTCCAAGAGACCCAGTACTTC.

This clonotype was observed many times. V is TRBV7-2 and J is TRBJ2-7; TRBD2 matches at 12 bases. This CDR3 comprises 14 residues. The germline V gene has CDR1 SGHTA and CDR2 FQGNSA. V gave up 4 bases and J gave up 3 bases; unmatched junction bases: 1. The CDR3 DNA reads TGTGCCAGCAGCTCGACTAGCGGGGGCTACGAGCAGTACTTC. As protein: CASSSTSGGYEQYF.

The chain is built from TRBV11-1 and TRBJ2-3, with 9 nucleotides matching TRBD2. From germline, CDR1 is SGHAT and CDR2 FQDESV (reference sequence). Trimming removed 2 bases from V and 1 base from J; junction bases left unmatched: 16. The CDR3 contains 20 residues. The CDR3 sequence is CASSLMGSGRSTTRTDTQYF. The CDR3 DNA sequence: TGTGCCAGCAGCTTAATGGGTAGCGGGAGATCGACCACCCGCACAGATACGCAGTATTTT.

This clonotype was recorded a few times. The chain's CDR3 is CSAPGLAGAGKETQYF. The CDR3 bases are TGCAGTGCGCCGGGACTAGCGGGGGCCGGGAAAGAGACCCAGTACTTC. The chain is built from TRBV20-1 and TRBJ2-5; 14 bases align to TRBD2. Germline-derived CDR1 and CDR2 are DFQATT and SNEGSKA (reference sequence). This CDR3 comprises 16 residues. Unmatched junction bases numbered 9, after V lost 6 bases and J lost 3 bases.

The chain links TRBV6-5 to TRBJ1-3; D gene ambiguous. Germline V CDR1 and CDR2: MNHEY, SVGAGI. The CDR3 sequence is 15 residues long. The V gene lost 0 bases and the J gene lost 5 bases, with 11 bases spanning the gap. The CDR3 reads CASSYSRAGRNTIYF. The CDR3 coding sequence is TGTGCCAGCAGTTACTCAAGGGCAGGCCGAAACACCATATATTTT.

The chain recombines TRBV20-1 with TRBJ2-6; D is possibly TRBD1 (5 bases). The CDR3 length is 18 residues. V gave up 4 bases and J gave up 0 bases, with 19 bases separating them. Germline V CDR1 and CDR2: DFQATT, SNEGSKA (reference sequence). The CDR3 is CSAKAPGILVSGANVLTF. Here the CDR3 DNA reads TGCAGTGCTAAAGCACCAGGGATCCTCGTCTCTGGGGCCAACGTCCTGACTTTC.

This chain joins TRBV2 and TRBJ2-7; 10 bases agree with TRBD1. Trimming cost V 3 bases and J 9 bases; bases outside gene matches: 2. The germline V gene has CDR1 SNHLY and CDR2 FYNNEI. The length of the CDR3 is 12 residues. This CDR3 reads CASSDGQGGQYF. As DNA, the CDR3 is TGTGCCAGCAGTGATGGACAGGGGGGGCAGTACTTC.

This clonotype was observed a handful of times. The CDR3 bases are TGTGCCAGCAGACGTACAGGGGCAAGGGATACGCAGTATTTT. It yields the protein CASRRTGARDTQYF. The chain recombines TRBV12-3 or TRBV12-4 with TRBJ2-3; 7 nucleotides agree with TRBD1. The CDR3 spans 14 residues. Losses at the gene ends were 6 bases for V and 6 bases for J; bases not matched to a gene: 9.

This chain connects TRBV20-1 to TRBJ2-2, with TRBD2 matching over 13 bases. The length of the CDR3 is 16 residues. After removal of 3 bases from V and 6 bases from J, the junction contained 7 bases not matched to a gene. Germline V gene sequence: CDR1 DFQATT, CDR2 SNEGSKA (reference sequence). CDR3 nucleotide sequence: TGCAGTGCTAGGAGCCCGGGACTAGCGGGATCCGGGGAGCTGTTTTTT. Translated, it gives CSARSPGLAGSGELFF.

This rearrangement joins TRBV10-3 to TRBJ2-1; no firm D call. Looked up from germline, CDR1 is ENHRY and CDR2 is SYGVKD. CDR3 length: 14 amino acids. Between the trimmed V and J ends, which lost 2 bases and 4 bases, there was a span of 9 bases. The CDR3, as DNA: TGTGCCATCAGTGAGGATCGCACGTACAATGAGCAGTTCTTC. This gives the protein CAISEDRTYNEQFF.

In its sample, this clonotype was seen many times. This sequence joins TRBV11-2 and TRBJ2-1; TRBD2 agrees at 11 bases. Germline V CDR1 and CDR2: SGHAT, FQNNGV. V trimming: 1 base; J trimming: 4 bases; junction bases outside the gene matches: 9. CDR3 length equals 18 residues. CDR3 sequence (DNA): TGTGCCAGCAGCTTAGGGACAGAACGACTAGCGGGGTACAATGAGCAGTTCTTC. This sequence encodes CASSLGTERLAGYNEQFF.

V and J are TRBV6-1 and TRBJ2-7; 9 bases are shared with TRBD1. Germline values: CDR1 MNHNS, CDR2 SASEGT. Losses at the gene ends were 11 bases for V and 1 base for J; bases not matched to a gene: 9. The CDR3 is 14 residues long. The CDR3 DNA follows: TGTGCCGCACGAATGGGGACAGGGTCCTACGAGCAGTACGTC. Translating it yields CAARMGTGSYEQYV.

The V call is TRBV6-1, the J call TRBJ2-7; D might be TRBD1 or TRBD2, each matching 5 bases. The germline CDR1 and CDR2 sequences are MNHNS and SASEGT. The CDR3 is made up of 13 amino acids. Trimming pared 6 bases from V and 3 bases from J, leaving 12 bases between. The CDR3 nucleotides are TGTGCCAGCAGCCAGGGCGGACTCTACGAGCAGTACTTC. Its protein is CASSQGGLYEQYF.

The chain carries TRBV7-9 and TRBJ2-1; maybe TRBD1 (6 bases). Germline CDR1 reads SEHNR; CDR2 reads FQNEAQ (reference sequence). CDR3 length: 15 residues. Trimming took off 5 bases at V and 6 bases at J, with 17 bases between the two ends. The CDR3: CASSPAGQGSNEQFF. CDR3 coding DNA: TGTGCCAGCAGCCCCGCTGGGCAGGGGTCCAATGAGCAGTTCTTC.

This clonotype was seen at least ten times. This chain joins TRBV5-1 and TRBJ1-1; a weak D match, TRBD1 (5 bases). Trimming stripped 4 bases from V and 3 bases from J, with 16 bases between. Germline CDR1 reads SGHRS; CDR2 reads YFSETQ. The CDR3 spans 15 residues. The CDR3 sequence: CASSVDFGGYTEAFF. The CDR3 DNA reads TGCGCCAGCAGCGTGGATTTTGGGGGGTACACTGAAGCTTTCTTT.

J is TRBJ2-2 and V is TRBV10-3, with 8 bases matching TRBD2. The CDR3 sequence is 15 residues long. Unmatched junction bases numbered 11, after V lost 7 bases and J lost 7 bases. Per the germline V gene, CDR1 is ENHRY and CDR2 is SYGVKD. CDR3 region: CAITPLAAGSGELFF. Written as DNA, the CDR3 is TGTGCCATCACCCCACTAGCGGCAGGGAGCGGGGAGCTGTTTTTT.

This clonotype has a handful of counts. The rearrangement uses TRBV5-1 and TRBJ1-2; TRBD1 aligns across 7 bases. The CDR3 is made up of 17 amino acids. Germline loops: CDR1 SGHRS, CDR2 YFSETQ. The ends lost 0 bases at V and 0 bases at J; junction bases unmatched: 8. CDR3 DNA: TGCGCCAGCAGCTTGGCGCCCCGGGACAGCTCTAACTATGGCTACACCTTC. It specifies CASSLAPRDSSNYGYTF.

The CDR3 DNA reads as TGCAGTGCCCAGGGGCTAGCGGGGTACAATGAGCAGTTCTTC. It encodes CSAQGLAGYNEQFF. The chain is built from TRBV20-1 and TRBJ2-1, with TRBD2 matching over 9 bases. Trimming removed 6 bases from V and 4 bases from J; junction bases left unmatched: 7. The CDR3 is made up of 14 amino acids. From germline, CDR1 is DFQATT and CDR2 SNEGSKA (reference sequence).

The V and J genes are TRBV4-2 and TRBJ2-7; D is perhaps TRBD2 (6 bases). The CDR3 extends over 15 amino acids. V was trimmed by 0 bases and J by 4 bases, leaving 13 bases between them. Germline CDR1 reads LGHNA; CDR2 reads YNFKEQ. CDR3 nucleotides: TGTGCCAGCAGCCAAGAAGGCCTGCGGGAATACGAGCAGTACTTC. Protein product: CASSQEGLREYEQYF.

This chain uses TRBV15 with TRBJ2-1; D uncertain. The CDR3 is made up of 13 amino acids. Germline V gene data show CDR1 as LNHNV and CDR2 as YYDKDF (reference sequence). V dropped 0 bases and J dropped 4 bases, with 4 bases sitting between them. The CDR3 sequence: CATSREAYNEQFF. DNA for the CDR3: TGTGCCACCAGCAGAGAGGCATACAATGAGCAGTTCTTC.

In this sample, this clonotype turned up a few times. The V and J genes are TRBV6-1 and TRBJ2-2; 7 nucleotides align to TRBD2. The V gene end was trimmed by 8 bases and the J gene end by 6 bases; junction bases not matched to a gene: 9. This CDR3 spans 14 amino acids. CDR1 and CDR2 from the germline V gene are MNHNS and SASEGT. The CDR3 loop reads CASGRLATAGELFF. CDR3 sequence (DNA): TGTGCCAGCGGTAGACTAGCTACCGCCGGGGAGCTGTTTTTT.

The rearrangement uses TRBV20-1 and TRBJ2-5; D is possibly TRBD1 (5 bases). Germline CDR1 DFQATT, CDR2 SNEGSKA (reference sequence). This CDR3 has 14 amino acids. V lost 5 bases to trimming and J lost 5 bases, with 18 bases between them. The CDR3 DNA sequence: TGCAGTGCTCCCAATGGGGCCGGTGGGGAGACCCAGTACTTC. Protein sequence: CSAPNGAGGETQYF.

The chain couples TRBV3-1 to TRBJ2-5; 9 bases line up with TRBD1. V was clipped by 3 bases and J by 5 bases; unmatched bases: 4. The V gene's germline CDR1 is LGHDT and CDR2 YNNKEL (reference sequence). The CDR3 is 14 amino acids. The CDR3 reads CASSQGQGVETQYF. The DNA of the CDR3 is TGTGCCAGCAGCCAGGGACAGGGCGTGGAGACCCAGTACTTC.

The chain has TRBV20-1 and TRBJ1-1, with TRBD1 identical over 8 bases. Germline V gene sequence: CDR1 DFQATT, CDR2 SNEGSKA (reference sequence). The CDR3 is made up of 13 amino acids. Trimming cost V 4 bases and J 6 bases; bases outside gene matches: 7. As DNA, the CDR3 is TGCAGTGCTACTACAGGGGGGTACGCTGAAGCTTTCTTT. Protein: CSATTGGYAEAFF.

The chain recombines TRBV5-1 with TRBJ2-5; 8 bases fit TRBD2. Germline trimming cut 4 bases from V and 2 bases from J; bases unmatched to any gene: 10. The germline V gene has CDR1 SGHRS and CDR2 YFSETQ. This CDR3 comprises 16 residues. The CDR3 coding sequence is TGCGCCAGCAGCACCGGACTAGCTGGGGGACAAGAGACCCAGTACTTC. This encodes CASSTGLAGGQETQYF.

This clonotype came up a few times. V is TRBV15 and J is TRBJ2-1; 7 bases match TRBD1. The CDR3 runs to 15 residues. The germline CDR1 and CDR2 sequences are LNHNV and YYDKDF (reference sequence). V lost 5 bases to trimming and J lost 2 bases; unmatched junction nucleotides: 6. CDR3 amino acids: CATSPTGSAYNEQFF. The CDR3 DNA is TGTGCCACCAGCCCGACAGGGTCGGCCTACAATGAGCAGTTCTTC.